The sequence of this TCR beta chain was determined in a study of tumour-infiltrating T cells in Burkitt lymphoma (dated by TCRdb to the early 2020s). Background on the whole study: All epidemiological subtypes of Burkitt lymphoma were represented among the approximately 86 patients who made up the cohort. TCR repertoire data were compared against clinical outcome, and productive clonality predicted overall survival and progression-free survival independently of established prognostic factors such as age at diagnosis. What the work shows at the level of the full study, not this receptor alone: Numerous Burkitt lymphoma patients were found to share several public clonotypes, a finding suggesting shared tumour neoantigen selection that is absent from diffuse large B-cell lymphoma.

This clone was counted between two and nine times. What this receptor recognizes is not known. A junction end diverges from the germline sequence, so it may reflect a read error. The protocol used for the library was the immunoSEQ multiplex PCR assay. Entries here come from immuneACCESS through TCRdb and include only in-frame sequences with V and J called. Some clones fail to appear in such tables; in the studies checked, an unresolved V gene covers under half of the shortfall, and the cause of the remainder is unknown. This sample holds 4,500 to 5,000 clones; around an eighth were observed only once. The ten largest account for roughly 24% of the sample. CDR3 length: 16 amino acids, cysteine to phenylalanine. Here the CDR3 DNA is all that survives: 48 bases in frame from base 1. From a lookup of the germline V gene (reference sequence), CDR1 and CDR2 are SSHAT and FNYEAQ.

The source material was tumor tissue. The clonotype comes from a human donor with Burkitt lymphoma. The chain is encoded by TRBV7-7 joined to TRBJ2-2; the D gene is perhaps TRBD1 or TRBD2, as each covers 5 bases. This receptor has the CDR3 CASSPRGGANTGELFF. The sequenced DNA is TGTGCTAGCAGCCCCCGGGGCGGCGCGAACACCGGGGAGCTGTTTTTT. With the rest looked up from the reference TRBV7-7 and TRBJ2-2 genes rather than sequenced, the full variable domain is GAGVSQSPRYKVTKRGQDVTLRCDPISSHATLYWYQQALGQGPEFLTYFNYEAQPDKSGLPSDRFSAERPEGSISTLTIQRTEQRDSAMYRCASSPRGGANTGELFFGEGSRLTVL.